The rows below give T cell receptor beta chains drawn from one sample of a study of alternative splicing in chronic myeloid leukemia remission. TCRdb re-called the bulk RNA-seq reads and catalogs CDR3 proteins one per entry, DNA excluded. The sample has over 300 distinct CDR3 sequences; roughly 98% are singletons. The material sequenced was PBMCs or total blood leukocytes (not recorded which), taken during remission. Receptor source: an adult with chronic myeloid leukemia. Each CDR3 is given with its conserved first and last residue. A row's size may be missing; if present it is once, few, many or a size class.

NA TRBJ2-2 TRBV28 CASSFPPGWKKNTGELFF
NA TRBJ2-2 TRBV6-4 CASRQGANGELFF
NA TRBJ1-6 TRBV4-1 CASSLGTGGSPLHF
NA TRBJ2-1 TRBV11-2 CASSRLNTRHNEQFF
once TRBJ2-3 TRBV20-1 CSATRGSSTDTQYF
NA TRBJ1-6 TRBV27 CASSLIDRGQDSPLHF
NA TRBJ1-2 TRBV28 CASSLGGTDYYGYTF
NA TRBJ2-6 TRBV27 CASSLAPGGANVLTF
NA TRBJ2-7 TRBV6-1 CASSEELTNYEQYF
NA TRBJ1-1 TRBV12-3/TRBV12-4 CASSFIRDTEAFF
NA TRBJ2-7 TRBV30 CAWRVEGVALYEQYF
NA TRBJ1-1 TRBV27 CASSLFGGGRGEAFF
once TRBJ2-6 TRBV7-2 CASSLQPSGANVLTF
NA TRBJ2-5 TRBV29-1 CSVGWTSGTETQYF
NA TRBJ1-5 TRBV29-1 CSVGAAGANQPQHF
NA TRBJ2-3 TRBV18 CASSPGDTQYF
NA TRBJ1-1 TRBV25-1 CASPRGSEAFF
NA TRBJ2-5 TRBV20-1 CSARKDYKETQYF
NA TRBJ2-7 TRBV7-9 CASSFDYPREQYF
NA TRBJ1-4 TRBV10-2 CASRDTGKGVNEKLFF
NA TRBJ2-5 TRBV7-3 CASSLVGRTIAGGRAETQYF
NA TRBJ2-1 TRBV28 CASSLRGLVNNEQFF
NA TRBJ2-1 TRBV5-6 CASSLGGVEQFF
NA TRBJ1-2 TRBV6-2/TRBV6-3 CASSYSGPTDGYTF
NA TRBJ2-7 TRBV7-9 CASSPMGLAYEQYF
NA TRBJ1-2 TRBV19 CASTRNWREGYTF
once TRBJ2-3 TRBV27 CATSAAFLSTDTQYF
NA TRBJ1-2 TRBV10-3 CAITSGWGATGHGYTF
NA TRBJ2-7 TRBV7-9 CASSRDPWTGTSEQYF
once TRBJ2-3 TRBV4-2 CASSQELGGTSTDTQYF
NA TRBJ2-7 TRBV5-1 CASSPGTGVDEQYF
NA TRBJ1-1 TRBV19 CASSIGGRGRKAFF
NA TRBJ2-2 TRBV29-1 CSVAPGGSGELFF
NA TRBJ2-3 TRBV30 CAWSPETDTQYF
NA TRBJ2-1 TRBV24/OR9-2 CATSEGTRQFF
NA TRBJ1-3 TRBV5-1 CASSPNLMTGIGDTIYF
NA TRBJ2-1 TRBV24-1 CATSDPGTSVYDEQFF
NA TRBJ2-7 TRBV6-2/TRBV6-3 CASSWTNLAGVPYEQYF
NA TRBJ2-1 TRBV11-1 CASSSWGSSYNEQFF
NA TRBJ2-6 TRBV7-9 CASSSSGANVLTF
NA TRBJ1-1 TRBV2 CASSKLAGVNTEAFF
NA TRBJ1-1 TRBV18 CASSPGLNTEAFF
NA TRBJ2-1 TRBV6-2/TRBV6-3 CASSNRGPAGGSRYNEQFF
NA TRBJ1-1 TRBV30 CAWSRWNTEAFF
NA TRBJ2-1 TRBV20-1 CSADPGGVNEQFF
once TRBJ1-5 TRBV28 CASSFRDRDEYSNQPQHF